This TCR beta chain was recovered during a study of beta chain features in type 1 diabetes (dated by TCRdb to 2016 to 2019). Looking at the study overall: Patients and healthy donors did not differ in mean age, gender distribution, total cell number or subset yield. A total of 107,917,701 sorted cells were examined across all samples, and a strong correlation was observed between cell number per subset and RNA yield. The study compared TCRB repertoires of sorted circulating CD4+ T cell subsets between recently diagnosed type 1 diabetes patients and matched healthy donors. Naive and central memory subsets were obtained from all 30 or so donors, but regulatory and stem cell-like memory subsets were isolated from only 8 patients and 8 healthy donors. Study-wide findings and limitations: In all four CD4+ subsets, TCRB CDR3 length was moderately but significantly shorter in type 1 diabetes patients. HLA sub-analyses involved small numbers of individuals, so any influence of HLA type on TCRB rearrangement remained unresolved. Patients with type 1 diabetes made fewer insertions and deleted more nucleotides at VDJ recombination sites, implying thymic rearrangement abnormalities. Because cDNA rather than genomic DNA was sequenced, highly expressing activated cells could have been over-represented, although no difference in activation and CD3 levels was found between groups. Shorter templates might be favored by PCR, yet because patient and control samples were amplified and corrected together, any such skew would affect both groups equally. The naive, central memory and regulatory TCRB repertoires appeared to resemble one another more closely among patients than among healthy donors.

Notes on this clone: The antigen this receptor binds is unknown. No qualities accompany the bases; no much larger clone lies one base away.

A single peripheral blood draw of around 120 mL on average was collected from each donor into heparinised tubes. Naive, central memory, regulatory and stem cell-like memory CD4+ T cells were sorted on a BD FACSAria II using a panel including CD45RO, CCR7, CD25, CD127, CD95 and CD27. Purity was above 98% for every sorted population. PBMCs were separated immediately by Lymphoprep density gradient centrifugation and were stained directly, without being cultured. So that batch effects would be minimized, each experiment stained and sorted samples in pairs, pairing one healthy donor with one patient. Sequences MDHEN (CDR1) and SYDVKM (CDR2) are obtained from the germline V gene. The CDR3 starts with the cysteine, ends with the phenylalanine, and has 12 residues. The CDR3 DNA has 36 bases and is translated from base 1. Trimming takes 4 bases from V and 6 bases from J, and the germline ends sit 9 bases apart.

All of the isolated RNA was reverse transcribed with the High Capacity cDNA Reverse Transcription Kit, so expressed TCRB transcripts were sequenced. Naive, central memory and regulatory T cell samples underwent deep immunoSEQ sequencing, averaging about 3.57 million total reads per sample. After sorted cells were lysed in RLT buffer, RNA was extracted with DNase-treated RNeasy Micro or Mini kits, with the choice depending on cell number. To prevent cross-contamination, each cell subset was processed individually, whereas patient and healthy donor samples were processed jointly. Using the immunoSEQ multiplex PCR, TCRB sequences were amplified from cDNA into 87-bp fragments spanning the CDR3 region. Amplicons were sequenced on the Illumina HiSeq platform. Regarding the original processing steps: Synthetic template baselines were used to correct PCR bias computationally, reads within Hamming distance 2 were collapsed together, and singletons that could not be merged were discarded. Reads were aligned against IMGT so that V, D and J genes, CDR3 length and insertions or deletions at six rearrangement sites could be assigned. Within each subset, clonotype counts were normalized to sorted cell number, after which true diversity and Gini coefficients were computed with the tcR R package. Repertoire sharing was quantified using the overlap coefficient calculated on TCRB nucleotide sequences. Out-of-frame TCRB sequences from naive cells were analyzed as a proxy for the pre-selection repertoire. TCRdb took this table from immuneACCESS and kept in-frame rearrangements with V and J called. Such tables lack part of the clones; where checked against another copy, unresolved V genes explain under half of the gap, and the rest is unexplained. D and trimming were read from the DNA, whereas the V and J calls and clone size are those reported in that table. The sample has fewer than 450,000 clones on record, roughly 13% of them singletons. Around 0.016% of the sample lies in the top ten.

The rearranged chain carries TRBV28 and TRBJ1-2; a tentative D match to TRBD1 spans 5 bases. The sequence came from a young woman with type 1 diabetes. The sample was naive CD4+ T cells from blood. Explained via the paper, the cell subset or site label denotes: true naive CD4+ T cells. The CDR3 has the sequence CASSSPGDGYTF. DNA sequence: TGTGCCAGCAGTTCCCCGGGGGATGGCTACACCTTC.